The 22 T cell receptor beta chains given below trace back to one sample, sequenced in a study of blood T cell repertoires in COVID-19. TCRdb's copy holds only in-frame clones and misses some; the assay was immunoSEQ multiplex PCR. Counted here are about 320,000 clones, roughly 85% occurring once; the ten biggest clones make up 7.2%. The sequenced sample was peripheral blood. The source is a human donor in a cohort sampled during active COVID-19.

On this clone: Other DNA sequences in the sample encode the same CDR3. V gene TRBV28 combines with J gene TRBJ2-7; D gene ambiguous. Trimming took 4 bases from V and 4 from J, leaving 5 bases between them. The CDR3 runs to 11 residues. Germline V gene lookup returns CDR1 MDHEN and CDR2 SYDVKM. The CDR3 coding sequence is TGTGCCAGCAGTTCCCTTTACGAGCAGTACTTC. It yields the protein CASSSLYEQYF.

The chain couples TRBV24-1 to TRBJ2-7; D is possibly TRBD1 (6 bases). The germline CDR1 and CDR2 sequences are KGHDR and SFDVKD. V gave up 9 bases and J gave up 5 bases, with 13 bases separating them. The CDR3 is 12 amino acids. The CDR3 loop is CATRDNKDEQYF. CDR3 nucleotides: TGTGCCACCCGGGACAACAAGGACGAGCAGTACTTC.

This rearrangement joins TRBV11-3 to TRBJ2-2, with 7 positions matching TRBD2. In germline, CDR1 is SGHNT, CDR2 YENEEA. CDR3 length equals 15 residues. Losses at the gene ends were 5 bases for V and 0 bases for J; bases not matched to a gene: 3. As DNA, the CDR3 is TGTGCCAGCAGCCTACGGGGGGCGAACACCGGGGAGCTGTTTTTT. As protein: CASSLRGANTGELFF.

The table lists this clone with a count of one. DNA of the CDR3: TGTGCCAGCAGCCAAGGAAGGGGCTCTGGAAACACCATATATTTT. Amino acid sequence: CASSQGRGSGNTIYF. The rearrangement links TRBV3-1 (or the pseudogene TRBV3-2) to TRBJ1-3, with D possibly TRBD1 on 5 matching bases. CDR3 length: 15 amino acids. V gave up 1 base and J gave up 0 bases, with 7 bases separating them. Germline V gene sequence: CDR1 LGHDT, CDR2 YNNKEL (reference sequence).

The V and J genes are TRBV7-2 and TRBJ1-1, with 12 nucleotides matching TRBD1. This CDR3 has 17 amino acids. Trimming removed 5 bases from V and 3 bases from J; junction bases left unmatched: 10. The germline V gene encodes CDR1 SGHTA and CDR2 FQGNSA. As DNA, the CDR3 is TGTGCCAGCAGCCCATGGGGACAGGGGGCTTTGGACACTGAAGCTTTCTTT. Encoded protein: CASSPWGQGALDTEAFF.

The rearrangement uses TRBV11-3 and TRBJ1-2, with a tentative D call TRBD1 (6 bases). This CDR3 is built from 17 residues. Between the trimmed V and J ends, which lost 6 bases and 5 bases, there was a span of 25 bases. CDR1 is SGHNT, CDR2 YENEEA, per germline. CDR3 in amino acids: CASSLEVDSLRSYGYTF. As DNA, the CDR3 is TGTGCCAGCAGTCTAGAGGTGGACAGCTTAAGATCGTATGGCTACACCTTC.

The CDR3 spells CSARVANTEAFF. The CDR3 region has the DNA TGCAGCGCCCGGGTCGCAAACACTGAAGCTTTCTTT. V and J are TRBV29-1 and TRBJ1-1, with D hard to call. Trimming shortened V by 7 bases and J by 2 bases, and 11 bases separated the two germline ends. The CDR3 covers 12 residues. Per the germline V gene, CDR1 is SQVTM and CDR2 is ANQGSEA.

A note on this clone: The sample holds other DNA sequences that translate to the same CDR3. The chain links TRBV27 to TRBJ2-7; D is perhaps TRBD1 (6 bases). The length of the CDR3 is 13 residues. Germline values: CDR1 MNHEY, CDR2 SMNVEV (reference sequence). V lost 6 bases, J lost 1 base, and 10 bases lay in between. Here the CDR3 reads CASSPTGSYEQYF. The CDR3 coding sequence is TGTGCCAGCAGCCCGACAGGATCCTACGAGCAGTACTTC.

The chain combines TRBV7-3 with TRBJ2-2; 8 positions agree with TRBD1. After removal of 4 bases from V and 5 bases from J, the junction contained 6 bases not matched to a gene. The length of the CDR3 is 15 residues. CDR1 is SGHTA and CDR2 is FQGTGA in the germline V gene. CDR3 loop: CASSSQGVKTGELFF. Written as DNA, the CDR3 is TGTGCCAGCAGCTCACAGGGGGTTAAGACCGGGGAGCTGTTTTTT.

The J gene is TRBJ1-6, the V gene TRBV7-3; D uncertain. Germline values: CDR1 SGHTA, CDR2 FQGTGA. The CDR3 has 14 amino acids. V was clipped by 1 base and J by 3 bases, with 4 bases between them. CDR3 loop: CASSLNGYNSPLHF. CDR3 DNA: TGTGCCAGCAGCTTAAACGGCTATAATTCACCCCTCCACTTT.

V gene TRBV14 combines with J gene TRBJ2-7, with TRBD1 matching over 8 bases. Germline-derived CDR1 and CDR2 are SGHDN and FVKESK. V lost 4 bases, J lost 1 base, and 6 bases stayed unmatched. The CDR3 is made up of 15 amino acids. The CDR3 coding sequence is TGTGCCAGCAGCCCACCCAGACAGGGGTCCTACGAGCAGTACTTC. Protein: CASSPPRQGSYEQYF.

DNA for the CDR3: TGTGCCTGGAGTATAACGACAGGGGTCGGTGGCTACACCTTC. It is translated as CAWSITTGVGGYTF. The J gene is TRBJ1-2, the V gene TRBV30; the match to TRBD1 covers 8 bases. The germline V gene encodes CDR1 GTSNPN and CDR2 SVGIG (reference sequence). The CDR3 is 14 amino acids. V was pared by 2 bases and J by 7 bases, with 9 bases of the junction left unmatched.

The chain combines TRBV2 with TRBJ2-2; D gene uncertain. This CDR3 contains 14 residues. In germline, CDR1 is SNHLY, CDR2 FYNNEI. The V and J ends lost 4 bases and 4 bases respectively, with 10 bases between them. CDR3 amino acids: CASSGTVPTGELFF. DNA of the CDR3: TGTGCCAGCAGTGGCACGGTTCCCACCGGGGAGCTGTTTTTT.

The V and J genes are TRBV10-3 and TRBJ1-1, with 8 bases matching TRBD1. The CDR3 loop spans 13 amino acids. The J segment lost 0 bases and the V segment lost 10 bases, leaving 4 bases of the junction unmatched. Germline CDR1 is ENHRY and CDR2 is SYGVKD. CDR3 in amino acids: CATQGALNTEAFF. CDR3 sequence (DNA): TGTGCCACCCAGGGGGCCCTGAACACTGAAGCTTTCTTT.

The chain recombines TRBV27 with TRBJ1-2; D gene ambiguous. Trimming stripped 4 bases from V and 3 bases from J, with 9 bases between. Germline V gives CDR1 MNHEY, CDR2 SMNVEV (reference sequence). The CDR3 consists of 13 residues. The CDR3: CASSSYVDYGYTF. Written as DNA, the CDR3 is TGTGCCAGCAGTTCCTACGTGGACTATGGCTACACCTTC.

The chain links TRBV7-3 to TRBJ1-6; D not certain. V gave up 0 bases and J gave up 6 bases, with 15 bases separating them. CDR1 and CDR2 (germline): SGHTA, FQGTGA. This CDR3 is built from 17 residues. CDR3 bases: TGTGCCAGCAGCTTAACCTCCGGGATCACGGGTAATTCACCCCTCCACTTT. The encoded protein is CASSLTSGITGNSPLHF.

This rearrangement joins TRBV2 to TRBJ2-7; 8 positions match TRBD1. The CDR3 contains 14 residues. The V and J ends lost 5 bases and 2 bases, in that order; junction bases with no gene match: 5. The germline gives CDR1 SNHLY, CDR2 FYNNEI. The CDR3 region has the DNA TGTGCCAGCAGTCGGACAGGGTCACCCTACGAGCAGTACTTC. This encodes CASSRTGSPYEQYF.

This clone was counted a single time. The J gene is TRBJ2-7, the V gene TRBV18; D is possibly TRBD2 (6 bases). The germline V gene has CDR1 KGHSH and CDR2 LQKENI. The V and J ends lost 3 bases and 0 bases respectively, with 12 bases between them. This CDR3 spans 15 amino acids. The CDR3 loop reads CASSPGRGSSYEQYF. DNA for the CDR3: TGTGCCAGCTCACCGGGGCGGGGAAGCTCCTACGAGCAGTACTTC. Together with reference TRBV18 and TRBJ2-7, the CDR3 gives the full variable domain: NAGVMQNPRHLVRRRGQEARLRCSPMKGHSHVYWYRQLPEEGLKFMVYLQKENIIDESGMPKERFSAEFPKEGPSILRIQQVVRGDSAAYFCASSPGRGSSYEQYFGPGTRLTVT.

This chain links TRBV10-1 with TRBJ2-3, with TRBD1 matching over 9 bases. The CDR3 is 14 amino acids. Germline CDR1 WNHNN, CDR2 SYGVQD (reference sequence). V gave up 2 bases and J gave up 6 bases; unmatched junction bases: 3. CDR3 coding DNA: TGCGCCAGCAGTGAGACAGGGGGCTGGGATACGCAGTATTTT. Amino acids: CASSETGGWDTQYF.

J is TRBJ1-4 and V is TRBV6-1; no firm D call. This CDR3 has 12 residues. CDR1 is MNHNS, CDR2 SASEGT, per germline. V was clipped by 3 bases and J by 10 bases, with 9 bases between them. This CDR3 is CASSEPFRKLFF. The CDR3 region has the DNA TGTGCCAGCAGTGAGCCCTTTAGAAAACTGTTTTTT.

This chain links TRBV5-5 with TRBJ2-7, with TRBD1 matching over 7 bases. This CDR3 region has 14 residues. The V segment lost 4 bases and the J segment 4 bases; nucleotides outside the gene matches: 8. Germline CDR1 SGHKS, CDR2 YYEKEE (reference sequence). CDR3 residues: CASSRDRDSYEQYF. DNA of the CDR3: TGTGCCAGCAGCCGCGACAGGGATAGTTACGAGCAGTACTTC. Full variable domain (remainder filled in from reference TRBV5-5 and TRBJ2-7): DAGVTQSPTHLIKTRGQQVTLRCSPISGHKSVSWYQQVLGQGPQFIFQYYEKEERGRGNFPDRFSARQFPNYSSELNVNALLLGDSALYLCASSRDRDSYEQYFGPGTRLTVT.

J is TRBJ2-1 and V is TRBV11-3; D perhaps matches TRBD2 (5 bases). The CDR3 loop spans 15 amino acids. The germline V gene has CDR1 SGHNT and CDR2 YENEEA. V was cut by 1 base and J by 8 bases, with 15 bases left in between. CDR3 in DNA: TGTGCCAGCAGCTTAGGAACTAGTGGTATGTATGAGCAGTTCTTC. This translates into CASSLGTSGMYEQFF.